This T cell receptor beta chain emerged from a study of T cells after posttransplantation cyclophosphamide. The related graft donor's blood sample was taken on the day of bone marrow donation. Study-level points and caveats: Recipient CMV seropositivity and CMV reactivation strongly tracked TRB clonality.

Germline V gene lookup returns CDR1 MDHEN and CDR2 SYDVKM. Trimming cost V 1 base and J 4 bases, with 11 bases left between them. This CDR3 is 15 amino acids long. On this clone itself: Its antigen is still unknown.

Libraries were prepared by immunoSEQ multiplex PCR; TCRdb keeps only in-frame clonotypes and omits some of them. The sample contains over 15,000 clones, over 65% of which appear only once. The source is a man aged 25 to 40 in good health and a related stem cell transplant donor. V usage is TRBV28 and J usage is TRBJ2-4, with a tentative D call TRBD1 (6 bases). The sequencing sample was made of memory CD4+ T cells sorted from blood. The CDR3: CASSLSVTGKNIQYF. DNA of the CDR3: TGTGCCAGCAGTTTATCCGTGACAGGAAAAAACATTCAGTACTTC.